The rows below give T cell receptor beta chains drawn from one sample of a study of blood T cell repertoires in COVID-19. The repertoire was sequenced with immunoSEQ multiplex PCR; TCRdb's copy has only in-frame clones and lacks some. The sample carries more than 300,000 clones, around 87% recorded once. Material: peripheral blood. These receptors were collected from a woman aged 25 to 39 with COVID-19, enrolled during active disease. Both conserved end residues are part of each CDR3. D genes are given only for firm matches. Size values are once, few and many counts, or a class for expanded clones, and some rows have none.

abundance	v_gene	j_gene	d_gene	CDR3nt	CDR3aa
.	TRBV10-1	TRBJ2-1	.	TGCGCCAGCAGGGCCGGGTTGGAGCAGGGTGAGCAGTTCTTC	CASRAGLEQGEQFF
.	TRBV6-5	TRBJ2-7	.	TGTGCCAGCAGGGCAGGGTACGAGCAGTACTTC	CASRAGYEQYF
few	TRBV7-2	TRBJ1-3	.	TGTGCCAGCAGCTTAGCTATCGGCTACGGGAACGGAAACACCATATATTTT	CASSLAIGYGNGNTIYF
.	TRBV2	TRBJ2-1	TRBD2	TGTGCCAGCAGTACGACTAGCGGGAGGGCCCGGAACAATGAGCAGTTCTTC	CASSTTSGRARNNEQFF
.	TRBV5-5	TRBJ2-2	TRBD2	TGTGCCAGCAGCGCAAAAGTGGCGGGAGTCTCTAACACCGGGGAGCTGTTTTTT	CASSAKVAGVSNTGELFF
few	TRBV28	TRBJ1-5	.	TGTGCCAGCAGTTCAGATAGCAATCAGCCCCAGCATTTT	CASSSDSNQPQHF
.	TRBV4-2	TRBJ2-1	TRBD2	TGTGCCAGCAGCCAAGATTGGCGGGAGGGCCGGGGCTGTGAGCAGTTCTTC	CASSQDWREGRGCEQFF
.	TRBV18	TRBJ2-2	.	TGTGCCAGCTCACCACCGCAATACGGCGGGGAGCTGTTTTTT	CASSPPQYGGELFF
.	TRBV28	TRBJ2-5	.	TGTGCCAGCAGGCCTACTAGCACGGAGACCCAGTACTTC	CASRPTSTETQYF
.	TRBV6-5	TRBJ2-7	.	TGTGCCAGCAGTTTAGGCGGGGACGGCTACGAGCAGTACTTC	CASSLGGDGYEQYF